This record looks at one T cell receptor (beta chain) sequence and its context. The CDR3 contains 14 residues. Trimming pared 1 base from V and 2 bases from J, leaving 9 bases between. From germline, CDR1 is SEHNR and CDR2 FQNEAQ (reference sequence). The data belong to a study of cytomegalovirus exposure and HLA in healthy donors. The PCR had 60 Vbeta and 13 Jbeta primers. Clones were read by immunoSEQ multiplex PCR, and TCRdb kept only the in-frame ones, dropping some. The sample has 97,000 or so clones; 60% to 80% are singletons. This rearrangement joins TRBV7-9 to TRBJ2-7; D possibly corresponds to TRBD1 (6 bases). The origin of this receptor is a male donor in good health and CMV-seropositive. The sequenced sample consisted of PBMCs. CDR3 sequence reads: CASSLEQGPYEQYF. CDR3 DNA sequence: TGTGCCAGCAGCTTAGAACAGGGCCCCTACGAGCAGTACTTC. Full variable domain (rest looked up from reference TRBV7-9 and TRBJ2-7): DTGVSQNPRHKITKRGQNVTFRCDPISEHNRLYWYRQTLGQGPEFLTYFQNEAQLEKSRLLSDRFSAERPKGSFSTLEIQRTEQGDSAMYLCASSLEQGPYEQYFGPGTRLTVT.